This T cell receptor beta chain appears in the sequencing data of a study of OX40 agonist ivuxolimab in advanced cancers. Overall study: Ivuxolimab, an agonistic anti-OX40 (CD134) antibody, was given to patients. Study observations and caveats: The CD4+ and CD8+ T cells in the blood had expanded clonally by week 6 at 0.1 to 3.0 mg/kg. Some of the nonresponding patients also showed low levels of normalized T-cell clonal expansion. Among the lowest peripheral clonal expansion occurred in 0.1-3.0 mg/kg partial responders.

Trimming took off 1 base at V and 5 bases at J, with 9 bases between the two ends. Germline V gene sequence: CDR1 MDHEN, CDR2 SYDVKM. The CDR3 contains 14 residues. Generated by immunoSEQ multiplex PCR, the TCRdb table keeps only in-frame clones and is missing some. The sample shows under 40,000 clones, around 84% of them seen only once. This clone was detected a few times. Its cognate antigen is unknown. The input for sequencing was CD4+ or CD8+ T cells sorted from blood, taken in a trial of the OX40 agonist ivuxolimab. The chain employs TRBV28 and TRBJ2-1; D not resolved. The receptor was isolated from an adult with an advanced solid tumor such as melanoma, head and neck, liver or kidney cancer. The CDR3 loop is CASSLSGTDNEQFF. Written as DNA, the CDR3 is TGTGCCAGCAGTTTATCTGGTACGGACAATGAGCAGTTCTTC. Full variable domain (rest looked up from reference TRBV28 and TRBJ2-1): DVKVTQSSRYLVKRTGEKVFLECVQDMDHENMFWYRQDPGLGLRLIYFSYDVKMKEKGDIPEGYSVSREKKERFSLILESASTNQTSMYLCASSLSGTDNEQFFGPGTRLTVL.